This entry lists 28 T cell receptor beta chains sequenced from one sample in a study of blood T cell repertoires in COVID-19. Data came from immunoSEQ multiplex PCR; TCRdb stores just in-frame clones and leaves some out. The sample gives about 190,000 clones, nearly 90% of which show up once; 0.5% to 0.75% is in the top ten. Source material: peripheral blood. The receptors were gathered from a man over 45 with acute or convalescent COVID-19.

This clone was recorded once. This rearrangement joins TRBV11-2 to TRBJ1-2; 9 nucleotides agree with TRBD1. V gave up 1 base and J gave up 2 bases; unmatched junction bases: 2. CDR1 and CDR2 from the germline V gene are SGHAT and FQNNGV. The CDR3 is 15 amino acids. The CDR3 sequence: CASSLGGTGNYGYTF. The DNA of the CDR3 is TGTGCCAGCAGCTTAGGAGGGACAGGGAACTATGGCTACACCTTC.

CDR3 sequence reads: CASSAGTGSYEQYV. The CDR3 DNA reads TGTGCCAGCTCAGCCGGGACAGGGTCCTACGAGCAGTACGTC. The chain couples TRBV18 to TRBJ2-7, with 9 positions matching TRBD1. From germline, CDR1 is KGHSH and CDR2 LQKENI. Trimming cost V 5 bases and J 1 base; bases outside gene matches: 3. This CDR3 region has 14 residues.

V is TRBV6-5 and J is TRBJ1-5; tentatively, D is TRBD1 (6 bases). CDR1 and CDR2 from the germline V gene are MNHEY and SVGAGI. The CDR3 covers 15 residues. V was trimmed by 5 bases and J by 2 bases, leaving 13 bases between them. CDR3 sequence: CASSNTGLGNQPQHF. The CDR3 coding sequence is TGTGCCAGCAGTAACACAGGGCTTGGCAATCAGCCCCAGCATTTT.

In DNA form, the CDR3 reads TGTGCCAGCAGCTACCCCAGCGGGAGATACACAGATACGCAGTATTTT. Amino acid sequence: CASSYPSGRYTDTQYF. The J gene is TRBJ2-3, the V gene TRBV11-2, with TRBD2 matching over 8 bases. Germline V gene data show CDR1 as SGHAT and CDR2 as FQNNGV. The CDR3 has 16 residues. J gave up 2 bases and V 4 bases, and 8 bases lay outside the gene matches.

The rearrangement links TRBV5-1 to TRBJ1-2; D might be TRBD1 (5 bases). The V end lost 2 bases, the J end lost 4 bases, and 15 bases lay between the germline ends. The germline CDR1 and CDR2 sequences are SGHRS and YFSETQ. The length of the CDR3 is 15 residues. As DNA, the CDR3 is TGCGCCAGCAGCTTTGAGGCAGGGTCTCTCTATGGCTACACCTTC. The encoded protein is CASSFEAGSLYGYTF.

This chain uses TRBV28 with TRBJ2-3; TRBD2 agrees at 12 bases. The germline V gene has CDR1 MDHEN and CDR2 SYDVKM. CDR3 length equals 18 residues. V shed 5 bases, J shed 4 bases, and the junction held 13 bases outside the gene matches. CDR3 bases: TGTGCCAGCAGTATCCCTCCACTAGCGGGAGGTAGGGCAGATACGCAGTATTTT. It codes for CASSIPPLAGGRADTQYF.

The chain has TRBV25-1 and TRBJ2-1; 9 positions match TRBD1. V was pared by 4 bases and J by 7 bases, with 5 bases of the junction left unmatched. CDR3 length: 14 residues. Germline CDR1 MGHDK, CDR2 SYGVNS. The CDR3 loop is CASSAGTGLNEQFF. The CDR3 nucleotides read TGTGCCAGCAGTGCCGGGACAGGGCTTAATGAGCAGTTCTTC.

This chain connects TRBV11-3 to TRBJ2-5, with 7 bases aligning to TRBD2. The CDR3 has 13 amino acids. The junction had 7 bases not matched to a gene; V was cut back by 7 bases and J by 5 bases. CDR1 is SGHNT, CDR2 YENEEA, per germline. The DNA for the CDR3 is TGTGCCAGCATGGGGGGGACCTGGGAGACCCAGTACTTC. It specifies CASMGGTWETQYF.

The chain is built from TRBV7-9 and TRBJ2-1; TRBD2 might be the D (5 bases). Trimming pared 4 bases from V and 4 bases from J, leaving 14 bases between. CDR1 and CDR2 (germline): SEHNR, FQNEAQ (reference sequence). CDR3 length: 15 amino acids. CDR3 protein: CASSSFRTQYNEQFF. CDR3 DNA sequence: TGTGCCAGCAGCTCATTTAGGACTCAGTACAATGAGCAGTTCTTC.

The chain is built from TRBV4-1 and TRBJ1-1; 8 bases fit TRBD1. V was clipped by 1 base and J by 0 bases; unmatched bases: 4. The CDR3 has 16 amino acids. The germline CDR1 and CDR2 sequences are MGHRA and YSYEKL. In nucleotides, the CDR3 is TGCGCCAGCAGCCAAGCTGACAGGGGACTGAACACTGAAGCTTTCTTT. Translating gives CASSQADRGLNTEAFF.

The genes are TRBV7-9 and TRBJ1-1, with D unresolved. There are 14 residues in the CDR3. Germline values: CDR1 SEHNR, CDR2 FQNEAQ (reference sequence). V lost 7 bases and J 0 bases, leaving 12 bases between the germline ends. Here the CDR3 reads CASTKFTLNTEAFF. The CDR3 DNA reads TGTGCCAGCACCAAATTCACACTGAACACTGAAGCTTTCTTT.

The chain combines TRBV6-1 with TRBJ2-2; 7 nucleotides align to TRBD2. CDR1 MNHNS and CDR2 SASEGT come from the germline V gene. This CDR3 comprises 15 residues. Trimming took 2 bases from V and 5 from J; bases not matched to a gene: 5. The CDR3 here is CASSEFSAGTGELFF. CDR3 nucleotides: TGTGCCAGCAGTGAATTCTCAGCGGGGACCGGGGAGCTGTTTTTT.

The CDR3 reads CASTPRPPLRDSELFF. The CDR3 region has the DNA TGTGCCAGCACCCCCCGCCCTCCTTTACGGGACAGTGAACTGTTTTTT. The J gene is TRBJ1-4, the V gene TRBV7-8; 7 bases are shared with TRBD1. Trimming removed 7 bases from V and 12 bases from J; junction bases left unmatched: 20. Per the germline V gene, CDR1 is SGHVS and CDR2 is FQNEAQ. The CDR3 consists of 16 residues.

J is TRBJ1-2 and V is TRBV9, with 8 bases aligning to TRBD1. This CDR3 comprises 16 residues. J lost 5 bases, V lost 3 bases, and 12 bases had no gene match. The V gene's germline CDR1 is SGDLS and CDR2 YYNGEE. CDR3 in DNA: TGTGCCAGCAGCGGAGGGACAGGACGTGGTTCGTATGGCTACACCTTC. Protein sequence: CASSGGTGRGSYGYTF.

This clone was seen only once. The chain is built from TRBV3-1 (or the pseudogene TRBV3-2) and TRBJ2-2; a weak D match, TRBD2 (5 bases). V was pared by 0 bases and J by 5 bases, with 13 bases between. This CDR3 spans 16 amino acids. Germline lookup yields CDR1 LGHDT and CDR2 YNNKEL (reference sequence). The CDR3 DNA sequence: TGTGCCAGCAGCCAAGATAACGGGCCGGGGACCGGGGAGCTGTTTTTT. Encoded protein: CASSQDNGPGTGELFF.

This clone was detected once. The chain couples TRBV25-1 to TRBJ2-3, with unresolved D. Trimming removed 7 bases from V and 1 base from J, with 9 bases in between. The V gene's germline CDR1 is MGHDK and CDR2 SYGVNS. The CDR3 extends over 13 amino acids. The CDR3 loop reads CASNGRGTDTQYF. The CDR3 bases are TGTGCCAGCAATGGGCGAGGCACAGATACGCAGTATTTT.

The rearrangement joins TRBV19 to TRBJ1-4; D is ambiguous. The CDR3 totals 15 residues. The germline gives CDR1 LNHDA, CDR2 SQIVND (reference sequence). V lost 3 bases to trimming and J lost 0 bases, with 8 bases between them. CDR3 nucleotides: TGTGCCAGTAGTATGTTGGGCGCAACTAATGAAAAACTGTTTTTT. Translating it yields CASSMLGATNEKLFF.

V is TRBV7-2 and J is TRBJ2-5; 7 nucleotides agree with TRBD1. Trimming cost V 4 bases and J 9 bases; bases outside gene matches: 11. Germline lookup yields CDR1 SGHTA and CDR2 FQGNSA. The CDR3 length is 14 residues. The CDR3: CASSSTDRVVAQYF. CDR3 DNA sequence: TGTGCCAGCAGCTCAACAGACAGGGTAGTGGCCCAGTACTTC.

This chain links TRBV11-2 with TRBJ2-7; 7 bases match TRBD1. Trimming removed 4 bases from V and 5 bases from J; junction bases left unmatched: 11. Germline V gene data show CDR1 as SGHAT and CDR2 as FQNNGV. This CDR3 spans 15 amino acids. The CDR3 DNA reads TGTGCCAGCAGCTCGACAGGGAATGTCCGAAACGAGCAGTACGTC. Translation: CASSSTGNVRNEQYV.

The rearrangement joins TRBV27 to TRBJ2-1, with D perhaps TRBD1 (5 bases). Trimming shortened V by 2 bases and J by 5 bases, and 10 bases separated the two germline ends. The germline V gene has CDR1 MNHEY and CDR2 SMNVEV (reference sequence). The CDR3 loop spans 14 amino acids. This chain's CDR3 is CASSLRGFHNEQFF. The CDR3 nucleotides read TGTGCCAGCAGTTTAAGGGGATTTCACAATGAGCAGTTCTTC.

The CDR3 protein is CASSSGRGWTEAFF. The CDR3 DNA reads TGTGCCAGCAGCAGTGGGCGTGGCTGGACTGAAGCTTTCTTT. V gene TRBV7-9 combines with J gene TRBJ1-1; D uncertain. V was shortened by 5 bases and J by 5 bases, with 15 bases between the two germline ends. The CDR3 has 14 amino acids. The germline V gene has CDR1 SEHNR and CDR2 FQNEAQ (reference sequence).

V is TRBV28 and J is TRBJ2-2; 7 nucleotides line up with TRBD2. The CDR3 covers 15 residues. Germline CDR1 and CDR2: MDHEN and SYDVKM. Germline trimming cut 6 bases from V and 0 bases from J; bases unmatched to any gene: 4. The CDR3: CASRSGGTNTGELFF. For the CDR3, the DNA is TGTGCCAGCAGGTCCGGGGGGACGAACACCGGGGAGCTGTTTTTT.

The chain has TRBV10-3 and TRBJ2-5; a weak D match, TRBD1 (6 bases). The CDR3 has 12 residues. Looked up from germline, CDR1 is ENHRY and CDR2 is SYGVKD. The V end lost 10 bases, the J end lost 5 bases, and 14 bases lay between the germline ends. The CDR3 sequence: CATRDIGETQYF. CDR3 sequence (DNA): TGTGCCACCCGGGACATCGGGGAGACCCAGTACTTC.

This clone was seen more than once but under ten times. The chain joins TRBV7-2 to TRBJ1-2; D gene ambiguous. CDR1 SGHTA and CDR2 FQGNSA come from the germline V gene. The CDR3 consists of 16 residues. The V and J ends lost 1 base and 4 bases respectively, with 16 bases between them. Here the CDR3 DNA reads TGTGCCAGCAGCTTAGATTCGCAAATCCGAGCCTATGGCTACACCTTC. It encodes CASSLDSQIRAYGYTF. The full variable domain, in which reference TRBV7-2 and TRBJ1-2 provide the parts outside the CDR3, is GAGVSQSPSNKVTEKGKDVELRCDPISGHTALYWYRQSLGQGLEFLIYFQGNSAPDKSGLPSDRFSAERTGGSVSTLTIQRTQQEDSAVYLCASSLDSQIRAYGYTFGSGTRLTVV.

This clone was detected only once. V usage is TRBV28 and J usage is TRBJ2-1; tentative D call: TRBD1 (6 bases). The CDR3 totals 19 residues. Germline V gives CDR1 MDHEN, CDR2 SYDVKM. The V gene lost 5 bases and the J gene lost 0 bases, with 23 bases spanning the gap. In DNA, the CDR3 is TGTGCCAGCAGTCCTAAATGGACAGCTACCTCTTTCTCCTACAATGAGCAGTTCTTC. It specifies CASSPKWTATSFSYNEQFF.

The chain has TRBV7-3 and TRBJ1-3, with 10 bases aligning to TRBD1. From germline, CDR1 is SGHTA and CDR2 FQGTGA. The CDR3 contains 18 residues. Germline trimming cut 5 bases from V and 0 bases from J; bases unmatched to any gene: 10. CDR3 sequence (DNA): TGTGCCAGCAGCCTAAGGGACAGGGGCGTTTACTCTGGAAACACCATATATTTT. Its protein product is CASSLRDRGVYSGNTIYF.

J is TRBJ2-5 and V is TRBV28; TRBD1 might be the D (5 bases). V lost 2 bases, J lost 1 base, and 11 bases lay in between. Germline V lookup: CDR1 MDHEN, CDR2 SYDVKM. CDR3 length equals 15 residues. The CDR3 region is CASSLLSRAQETQYF. In nucleotides, the CDR3 is TGTGCCAGCAGTTTACTCTCCAGGGCCCAAGAGACCCAGTACTTC.

The chain uses TRBV11-2 and TRBJ2-2, with D possibly TRBD1 on 5 matching bases. This CDR3 spans 18 amino acids. CDR1 SGHAT and CDR2 FQNNGV come from the germline V gene. The V end was cut by 2 bases, the J end by 0 bases, with 16 bases between. The CDR3 sequence: CASSLRAGSTANTGELFF. CDR3 bases: TGTGCCAGCAGCTTACGTGCAGGGTCTACGGCGAACACCGGGGAGCTGTTTTTT.